This TCR beta chain is from a study of T cell responses to AZD1222 COVID-19 vaccine. As for the study in general: Second-dose groups at about 4 or about 12 weeks were pooled.

Assay used: immunoSEQ multiplex PCR; TCRdb lists only in-frame clones, some missing. The repertoire holds about 100,000 clones, with 85% to 90% as singletons. As to this clone: Its specificity is unknown.

This CDR3 is 15 amino acids long. From germline, CDR1 is SNHLY and CDR2 FYNNEI. Trimming left V 10 bases short and J 9 bases short, with 22 bases between. Study-level results: Repertoire sampling was restricted to post-peak T cell response timepoints. Mostly white British, mostly female donors; authors suggested clonal diversity may be underestimated.

The sequenced sample was peripheral blood, obtained on day 0 of AZD1222 vaccination. The TCR sequence derives from an adult in good health. The chain has TRBV2 and TRBJ1-6; D perhaps matches TRBD1 (5 bases). CDR3 amino acids: CANVRDPRIGSPLHF. The CDR3 DNA follows: TGTGCCAACGTACGGGACCCTCGGATAGGTTCACCCCTCCACTTT.